A selection of T cell receptor beta chains follows, all from one sample in a study of T cell responses to AZD1222 COVID-19 vaccine. Repertoires were generated with immunoSEQ multiplex PCR, while TCRdb's copy carries only in-frame clones and drops some. The sample shows tens of thousands of clones, 80% to 95% of them seen only once. The material was peripheral blood, obtained on day 0 of MenACWY control vaccination. Source of these receptors: an adult in good health. CDR3s include the opening cysteine and the closing phenylalanine or tryptophan. A D gene is named only where the DNA matches it firmly. Not all rows give a size; the values are once, few, many and, for expanded clones, a class.

abundance	v_gene	j_gene	d_gene	CDR3aa	CDR3nt
NA	TRBV7-3	TRBJ1-2	NA	CASSPLTRLDYGYTF	TGTGCCAGCAGCCCCTTAACCAGACTAGACTATGGCTACACCTTC
NA	TRBV10-2	TRBJ1-3	NA	CASGPRAFLPPLSGNTIYF	TGCGCCAGCGGACCCCGGGCCTTCTTGCCCCCTCTCTCTGGAAACACCATATATTTT
NA	TRBV3-1/TRBV3-2	TRBJ2-1	TRBD2	CASSLQTSGEEQFF	TGTGCCAGCAGCTTGCAGACTAGCGGGGAGGAGCAGTTCTTC
once	TRBV7-2	TRBJ2-3	NA	CASSLAAGTSTDTQYF	TGTGCCAGCAGCTTAGCGGCGGGAACTAGCACAGATACGCAGTATTTT
few	TRBV28	TRBJ2-7	TRBD2	CASSLSHTSGGQYF	TGTGCCAGCAGTTTGTCCCATACTAGCGGCGGGCAGTACTTC
NA	TRBV9	TRBJ2-3	TRBD1	CASSVSWTGPDTQYF	TGTGCCAGCAGCGTTAGTTGGACAGGACCAGATACGCAGTATTTT
NA	TRBV7-3	TRBJ1-2	NA	CASSIRGGSNYGYTF	TGTGCCAGCAGCATTAGGGGCGGGTCTAACTATGGCTACACCTTC
NA	TRBV14	TRBJ1-6	NA	CASSPSMTATAVISSPLHF	TGTGCCAGCAGCCCATCAATGACCGCTACCGCCGTAATAAGTTCACCCCTCCACTTT
NA	TRBV7-2	TRBJ2-3	TRBD2	CASSQGLAGGDTQYF	TGTGCCAGCAGCCAGGGACTAGCGGGGGGCGATACGCAGTATTTT
NA	TRBV5-4	TRBJ2-1	NA	CASSLRTSITYNEQFF	TGTGCCAGCAGCTTGAGAACTAGCATCACCTACAATGAGCAGTTCTTC
NA	TRBV7-9	TRBJ1-1	TRBD1	CASSLQGEAFF	TGTGCCAGCAGCCTACAGGGGGAGGCTTTCTTT
NA	TRBV6-6	TRBJ2-2	TRBD2	CASSTRGGDTGELFF	TGTGCCAGCAGTACCCGTGGGGGGGACACCGGGGAGCTGTTTTTT
NA	TRBV7-9	TRBJ2-3	NA	CASSLRRSASTDTQYF	TGTGCCAGCAGCTTAAGACGGTCCGCTAGCACAGATACGCAGTATTTT
NA	TRBV6-4	TRBJ2-3	TRBD1	CASSDSGTALDTQYF	TGTGCCAGCAGTGACTCGGGGACAGCTTTAGATACGCAGTATTTT
NA	TRBV27	TRBJ2-7	TRBD2	CASRLAGFSSYEQYF	TGTGCCAGTAGGCTAGCGGGCTTCAGCTCCTACGAGCAGTACTTC
NA	TRBV5-4	TRBJ2-1	NA	CASGPVGANNEQFF	TGTGCCAGCGGACCTGTAGGGGCTAACAATGAGCAGTTCTTC
once	TRBV6-5	TRBJ2-7	NA	CASSDGVVEAYEQYF	TGTGCCAGCAGCGACGGTGTGGTAGAGGCTTACGAGCAGTACTTC
once	TRBV19	TRBJ2-2	NA	CASSASVAAWELFF	TGTGCCAGTAGTGCGAGCGTAGCGGCGTGGGAGCTGTTTTTT
NA	TRBV4-1	TRBJ1-1	NA	CASSPLTPTEAFF	TGCGCCAGCAGCCCTTTGACACCAACTGAAGCTTTCTTT
NA	TRBV2	TRBJ2-1	NA	CASAYNEQFF	TGTGCCAGCGCTTACAATGAGCAGTTCTTC
many	TRBV9	TRBJ2-7	TRBD2	CASSVSGGPNYEQYF	TGTGCCAGCAGCGTTTCGGGGGGGCCGAACTACGAGCAGTACTTC
NA	TRBV3-1/TRBV3-2	TRBJ1-1	TRBD1	CASSIDGQGDTEAFF	TGTGCCAGCAGCATCGACGGACAGGGTGACACTGAAGCTTTCTTT
NA	TRBV7-2	TRBJ1-3	TRBD1	CASSPTGVRRLSGNTIYF	TGTGCCAGCAGCCCCACAGGGGTCCGCCGCCTCTCTGGAAACACCATATATTTT
NA	TRBV27	TRBJ2-7	NA	CASSSASTGGDEQYF	TGTGCCAGCAGTTCTGCTTCAACAGGGGGGGACGAGCAGTACTTC
NA	TRBV11-2	TRBJ2-3	NA	CASRQPGVSTDTQYF	TGTGCCAGCAGGCAACCCGGGGTATCCACAGATACGCAGTATTTT
NA	TRBV5-1	TRBJ2-4	NA	CASSLEGVVNIQYF	TGCGCCAGCAGCTTGGAAGGGGTCGTAAACATTCAGTACTTC
NA	TRBV6-6	TRBJ1-5	NA	CASSYSQGRYQPQHF	TGTGCCAGCAGTTATTCGCAGGGGCGGTATCAGCCCCAGCATTTT
NA	TRBV28	TRBJ2-7	TRBD1	CASSFDPRGQGSSLEQYF	TGTGCCAGCAGTTTCGACCCCCGGGGACAGGGCTCTTCCCTCGAGCAGTACTTC
NA	TRBV7-9	TRBJ1-6	NA	CASSLDITASSYNSPLHF	TGTGCCAGCAGCTTAGATATTACTGCGAGCTCCTATAATTCACCCCTCCACTTT
NA	TRBV5-5	TRBJ2-7	TRBD1	CASSPMTGDDEQYF	TGTGCCAGCAGCCCAATGACAGGGGACGACGAGCAGTACTTC
NA	TRBV5-4	TRBJ1-3	NA	CASSLFLASGNTIYF	TGTGCCAGCAGCTTGTTCTTGGCTTCTGGAAACACCATATATTTT
NA	TRBV27	TRBJ2-3	NA	CASSPSTGVLDTQYF	TGTGCCAGCAGCCCCTCGACGGGAGTGCTAGATACGCAGTATTTT
NA	TRBV3-1/TRBV3-2	TRBJ2-3	TRBD2	CASSPGLAVTDTQYF	TGTGCCAGCAGCCCGGGACTAGCGGTCACAGATACGCAGTATTTT
NA	TRBV19	TRBJ2-5	NA	CASRKTGSRETQYF	TGTGCGAGTCGCAAAACAGGGTCAAGAGAGACCCAGTACTTC
NA	TRBV30	TRBJ1-1	NA	CAWSPENTEAFF	TGTGCCTGGAGTCCCGAAAACACTGAAGCTTTCTTT
NA	TRBV7-9	TRBJ1-1	NA	CASSLVPDQRNTEAFF	TGTGCCAGCAGCTTAGTCCCAGACCAGCGGAACACTGAAGCTTTCTTT
NA	TRBV19	TRBJ1-1	NA	CASRGAGTEAFF	TGTGCCAGTAGGGGCGCGGGCACTGAAGCTTTCTTT
once	TRBV7-9	TRBJ1-6	NA	CASSFFFREIYNSPLHF	TGTGCCAGCAGTTTCTTCTTCCGGGAGATCTATAATTCACCCCTCCACTTT
NA	TRBV11-2	TRBJ2-1	TRBD2	CASSLVGGVAGVGEQFF	TGTGCCAGCAGCTTAGTCGGGGGGGTAGCGGGAGTCGGTGAGCAGTTCTTC
NA	TRBV12-3/TRBV12-4	TRBJ2-7	NA	CASSLGGREQYF	TGTGCCAGCAGTTTAGGCGGTCGTGAGCAGTACTTC
NA	TRBV3-1/TRBV3-2	TRBJ1-2	NA	CASSQVTVTGRYTF	TGTGCCAGCAGCCAAGTTACGGTTACGGGCCGCTACACCTTC
NA	TRBV7-2	TRBJ2-5	TRBD2	CASSFGLAGKETQYF	TGTGCCAGCAGCTTCGGACTAGCGGGGAAAGAGACCCAGTACTTC
NA	TRBV28	TRBJ1-2	NA	CASSLRNQYGYTF	TGTGCCAGCAGTTTACGAAACCAATATGGCTACACCTTC
NA	TRBV6-5	TRBJ1-4	NA	CASSYSRGATNEKLFF	TGTGCCAGCAGTTACTCTCGCGGTGCAACTAATGAAAAACTGTTTTTT
few	TRBV7-9	TRBJ1-5	NA	CASSKTGGYSNQPQHF	TGTGCCAGCAGCAAGACAGGCGGGTATAGCAATCAGCCCCAGCATTTT
NA	TRBV10-3	TRBJ2-3	TRBD2	CAISEFAGVADTQYF	TGTGCCATCAGTGAGTTTGCGGGAGTAGCCGATACGCAGTATTTT
once	TRBV19	TRBJ2-1	TRBD1	CASSIDRGDFNEQFF	TGTGCCAGTAGTATCGACAGGGGGGACTTCAATGAGCAGTTCTTC
NA	TRBV4-3	TRBJ2-1	NA	CASSQGESSYNEQFF	TGCGCCAGCAGCCAAGGGGAGAGCTCCTACAATGAGCAGTTCTTC
NA	TRBV7-2	TRBJ2-5	NA	CASSLWATLEGQTQYF	TGTGCCAGCAGCTTATGGGCTACCCTTGAGGGGCAGACCCAGTACTTC
NA	TRBV5-1	TRBJ2-7	NA	CASSLGGGPGSSEQYF	TGCGCCAGCAGCTTGGGTGGGGGACCGGGGTCCTCCGAGCAGTACTTC